This TCR beta chain is from a study of blood T cells in healthy people across ages (dated by TCRdb to between 2014 and 2016). With respect to the entire study: Template switching captured roughly one uniquely barcoded TCR beta cDNA molecule per two T cells in model experiments. To track age-related changes in TCR beta repertoire diversity, the study relied on deep sequencing normalized with unique cDNA molecular identifiers. Four age groups were formed from the donors: young (average roughly 15 years), middle-aged (roughly 38), aged (under 70) and long-lived (82). To avoid experimental bias, donors of different ages were distributed randomly across sequencing lanes. The study analyzed two additional independent replicas of 1 million unique cDNA reads from the same blood draw for two donors, one aged 18 to 30 and one aged 80 or older. Findings and caveats that apply to the study as a whole: Observed TCR beta diversity correlated strongly with the percentage of naive T cells measured by flow cytometry. Since profiling was done on bulk unsorted PBMCs, naive and antigen-experienced compartments could not be conclusively compared. The CMV infection status of donors was not known, potentially confounding age-related changes in expanded clonotypes. As age increased, observed TCR beta diversity per million T cells dropped in a roughly linear way, and a significant reduction was already evident by age 40. Estimates of total diversity from one million sequenced T cells were regarded as lower bounds and underestimates. Compared with the aged group, more naive CD4+ T cells, fewer expanded clones and increased TCR diversity were shown by the long-lived group, suggesting age selection.

Between the V and J ends, shortened by 8 bases and 0 bases respectively, the junction contains 9 bases. From its cysteine to its phenylalanine, the CDR3 spans 13 amino acids. Only the CDR3 region is kept as DNA, spanning 39 bases read in frame from base 1. The germline V gene sets CDR1 to MNHEY and CDR2 to SVGAGI. Donors were a few dozen systemically healthy Caucasian individuals from Russia aged roughly 6 to 95 years. Approximately 10 milliliters of peripheral blood were collected from each donor into EDTA-treated Vacutainer tubes. PBMCs were isolated by Ficoll-Paque density-gradient centrifugation, with at least 6 million obtained per sample. Trizol reagent was used to extract total RNA from the PBMCs, yielding at least 5.5 micrograms per sample. The percentages of naive CD45RAhigh/CD27high T cells were determined by flow cytometry on a PBMC aliquot from every donor. A note on this clonotype: The specificity of this receptor is unknown. The sample holds no much larger clone one base away, and base qualities are not on file.

The method behind the library was 5' RACE. TCRdb names Illumina HiSeq 2500 as the instrument used. The second PCR ran for about 6 to 11 cycles and used a J-beta primer mix along with a sample-barcoded 5' primer. A unique molecular identifier was introduced onto each TCR beta cDNA molecule by a template-switch 5' adaptor carrying 12 random nucleotides. Each sample yielded at least 2.5 million CDR3-containing paired-end reads. All of the RNA was converted into first-strand cDNA using the Mint cDNA synthesis kit, with a TRBC-specific oligonucleotide serving as the primer. Following uracil-DNA glycosylase treatment, a first 18-cycle PCR with universal primers M1SS and BC2_uni_R was performed on all cDNA. Per the source publication's procedure: Normalization of each sample was performed by random selection of 1 million high-quality reads, each carrying a distinct molecular identifier. Reads with shared molecular identifiers were discarded instead of being binned into consensus sequences. CDR3 identification, clonotype clustering and error correction used MiTCR with a Q25 quality threshold and the strictest error-elimination algorithm. A nonparametric unseen species model with Euler transformation was used to estimate lower-bound total TCR beta diversity. TCRdb reran the public reads through fastp at Q25 and MiXCR, keeping productive beta chains. Identical CDR3 protein sequences are pooled into one entry, listed with their most common genes and DNA. The V and J calls were determined by TCRdb, not by the authors. The sample table holds some 1.7 million distinct CDR3 sequences, of which roughly 27% were seen once. 7.7% of the sample is taken by the ten largest.

The sequence came from a young woman in good health. Recombination joined TRBV6-5 with TRBJ2-3; no D gene is confidently identified. Input material: blood. The nucleotide sequence is TGTGCCAGCCAGGTCGGGAGCACAGATACGCAGTATTTT. This sequence encodes CASQVGSTDTQYF.